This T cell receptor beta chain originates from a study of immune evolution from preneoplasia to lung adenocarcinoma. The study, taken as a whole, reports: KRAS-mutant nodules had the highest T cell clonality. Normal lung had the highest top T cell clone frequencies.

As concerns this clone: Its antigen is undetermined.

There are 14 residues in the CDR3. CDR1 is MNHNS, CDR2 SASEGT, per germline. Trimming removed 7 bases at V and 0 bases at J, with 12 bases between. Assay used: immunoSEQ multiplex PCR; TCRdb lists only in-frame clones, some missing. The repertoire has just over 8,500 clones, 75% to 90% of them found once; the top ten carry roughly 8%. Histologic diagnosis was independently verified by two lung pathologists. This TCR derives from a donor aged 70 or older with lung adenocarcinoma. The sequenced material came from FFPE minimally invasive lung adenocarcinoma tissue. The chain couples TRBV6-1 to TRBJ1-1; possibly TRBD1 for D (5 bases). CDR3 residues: CASTRDPMNTEAFF. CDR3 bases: TGTGCCAGCACACGGGACCCCATGAACACTGAAGCTTTCTTT.